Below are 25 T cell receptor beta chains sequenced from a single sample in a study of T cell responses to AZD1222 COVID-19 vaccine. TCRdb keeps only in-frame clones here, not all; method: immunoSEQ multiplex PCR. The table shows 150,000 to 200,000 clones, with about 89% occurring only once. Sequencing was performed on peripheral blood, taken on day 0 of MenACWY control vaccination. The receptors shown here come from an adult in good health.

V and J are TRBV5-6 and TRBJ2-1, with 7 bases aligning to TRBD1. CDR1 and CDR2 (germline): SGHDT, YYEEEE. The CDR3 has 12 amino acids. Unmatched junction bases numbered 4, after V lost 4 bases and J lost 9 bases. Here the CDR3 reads CASSPGQLEQFF. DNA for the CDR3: TGTGCCAGCAGCCCGGGACAGCTTGAGCAGTTCTTC. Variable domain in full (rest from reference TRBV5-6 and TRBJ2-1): DAGVTQSPTHLIKTRGQQVTLRCSPKSGHDTVSWYQQALGQGPQFIFQYYEEEERQRGNFPDRFSGHQFPNYSSELNVNALLLGDSALYLCASSPGQLEQFFGPGTRLTVL.

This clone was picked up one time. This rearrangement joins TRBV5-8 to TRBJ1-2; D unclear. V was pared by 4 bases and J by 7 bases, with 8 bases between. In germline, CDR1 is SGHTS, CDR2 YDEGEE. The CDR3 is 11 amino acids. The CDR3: CASSRDGGYTF. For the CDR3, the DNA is TGTGCCAGCAGCCGAGACGGTGGCTACACCTTC.

The CDR3 protein is CASSPDRPGTGESEAFF. In nucleotides, the CDR3 is TGTGCCAGCAGCCCAGACAGGCCCGGGACAGGGGAATCTGAAGCTTTCTTT. The V call is TRBV7-7, the J call TRBJ1-1; the match to TRBD1 covers 10 bases. CDR3 size: 17 residues. Germline V gives CDR1 SSHAT, CDR2 FNYEAQ (reference sequence). The ends lost 5 bases at V and 6 bases at J; junction bases unmatched: 15. The full variable domain, with the rest looked up from reference TRBV7-7 and TRBJ1-1, is GAGVSQSPRYKVTKRGQDVTLRCDPISSHATLYWYQQALGQGPEFLTYFNYEAQPDKSGLPSDRFSAERPEGSISTLTIQRTEQRDSAMYRCASSPDRPGTGESEAFFGQGTRLTVV.

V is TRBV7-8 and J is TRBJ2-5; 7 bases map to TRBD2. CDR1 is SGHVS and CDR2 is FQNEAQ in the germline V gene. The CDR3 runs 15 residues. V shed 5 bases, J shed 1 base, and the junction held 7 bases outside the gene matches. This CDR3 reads CASSPSSGRQETQYF. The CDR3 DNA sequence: TGTGCCAGCAGCCCATCTAGCGGTCGCCAAGAGACCCAGTACTTC.

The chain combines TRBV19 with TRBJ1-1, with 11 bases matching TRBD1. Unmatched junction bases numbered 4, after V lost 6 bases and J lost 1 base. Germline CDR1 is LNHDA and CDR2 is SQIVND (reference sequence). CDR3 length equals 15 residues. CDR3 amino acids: CASRWGTGGNTEAFF. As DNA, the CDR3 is TGTGCCAGTAGGTGGGGGACAGGGGGGAACACTGAAGCTTTCTTT.

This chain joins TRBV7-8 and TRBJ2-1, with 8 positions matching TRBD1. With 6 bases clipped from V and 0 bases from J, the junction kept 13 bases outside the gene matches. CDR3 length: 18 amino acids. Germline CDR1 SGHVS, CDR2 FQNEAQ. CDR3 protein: CASRSTGATGSSYNEQFF. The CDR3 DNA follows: TGTGCCAGCAGATCGACAGGGGCCACAGGGAGCTCCTACAATGAGCAGTTCTTC. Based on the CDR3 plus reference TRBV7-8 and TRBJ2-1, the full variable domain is GAGVSQSPRYKVAKRGQDVALRCDPISGHVSLFWYQQALGQGPEFLTYFQNEAQLDKSGLPSDRFFAERPEGSVSTLKIQRTQQEDSAVYLCASRSTGATGSSYNEQFFGPGTRLTVL.

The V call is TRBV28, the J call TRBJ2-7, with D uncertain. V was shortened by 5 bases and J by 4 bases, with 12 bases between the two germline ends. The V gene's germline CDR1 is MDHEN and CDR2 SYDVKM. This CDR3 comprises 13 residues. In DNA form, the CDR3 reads TGTGCCAGCAGTCCCTCCCAAAATTACGAGCAGTACTTC. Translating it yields CASSPSQNYEQYF.

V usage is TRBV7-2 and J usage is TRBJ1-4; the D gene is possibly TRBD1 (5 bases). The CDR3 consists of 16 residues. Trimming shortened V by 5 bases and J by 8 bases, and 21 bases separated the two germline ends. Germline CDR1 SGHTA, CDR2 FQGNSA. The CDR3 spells CASSPSPLRGGEKLFF. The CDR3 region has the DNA TGTGCCAGCAGCCCCTCCCCCTTAAGGGGCGGCGAAAAACTGTTTTTT.

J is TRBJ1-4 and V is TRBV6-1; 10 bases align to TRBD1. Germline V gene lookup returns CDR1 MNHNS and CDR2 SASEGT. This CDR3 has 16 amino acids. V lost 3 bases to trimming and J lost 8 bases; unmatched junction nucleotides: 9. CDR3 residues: CASSEERGTGVEKLFF. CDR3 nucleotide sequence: TGTGCCAGCAGTGAGGAAAGGGGGACAGGGGTCGAAAAACTGTTTTTT.

The CDR3 DNA is TGTGCCAGCAAGGAGGGAGGCACAGATACGCAGTATTTT. It yields the protein CASKEGGTDTQYF. The chain has TRBV6-5 and TRBJ2-3; tentatively, D is TRBD2 (6 bases). This CDR3 is 13 amino acids long. Germline CDR1 is MNHEY and CDR2 is SVGAGI. The ends were cut back, 7 bases at V and 1 base at J, with 9 bases in the middle.

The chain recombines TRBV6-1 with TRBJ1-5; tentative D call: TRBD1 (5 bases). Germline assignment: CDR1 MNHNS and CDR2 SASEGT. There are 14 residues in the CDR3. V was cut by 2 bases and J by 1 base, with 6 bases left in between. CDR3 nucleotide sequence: TGTGCCAGCAGTGAAAGGGGAAGCAATCAGCCCCAGCATTTT. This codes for CASSERGSNQPQHF.

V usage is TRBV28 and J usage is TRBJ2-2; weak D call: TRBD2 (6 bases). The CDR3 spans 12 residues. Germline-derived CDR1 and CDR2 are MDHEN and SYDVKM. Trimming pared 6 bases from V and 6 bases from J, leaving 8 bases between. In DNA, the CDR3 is TGTGCCAGCAGGTGGGAGGCCGGGGAGCTGTTTTTT. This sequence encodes CASRWEAGELFF. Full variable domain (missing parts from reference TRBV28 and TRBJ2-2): DVKVTQSSRYLVKRTGEKVFLECVQDMDHENMFWYRQDPGLGLRLIYFSYDVKMKEKGDIPEGYSVSREKKERFSLILESASTNQTSMYLCASRWEAGELFFGEGSRLTVL.

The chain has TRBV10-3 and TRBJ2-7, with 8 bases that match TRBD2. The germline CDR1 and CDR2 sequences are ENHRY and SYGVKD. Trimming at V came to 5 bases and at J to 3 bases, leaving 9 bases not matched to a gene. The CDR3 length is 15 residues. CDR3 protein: CAISQTSGTSYEQYF. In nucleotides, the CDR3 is TGTGCCATCAGTCAAACGTCCGGGACTAGCTACGAGCAGTACTTC.

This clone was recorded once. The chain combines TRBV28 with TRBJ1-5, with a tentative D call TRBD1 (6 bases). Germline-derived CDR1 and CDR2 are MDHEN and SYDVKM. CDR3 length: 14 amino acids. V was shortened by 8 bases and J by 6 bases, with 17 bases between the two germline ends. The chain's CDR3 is CASHGGGLVQPQHF. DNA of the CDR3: TGTGCCAGCCACGGCGGGGGGCTGGTTCAGCCCCAGCATTTT.

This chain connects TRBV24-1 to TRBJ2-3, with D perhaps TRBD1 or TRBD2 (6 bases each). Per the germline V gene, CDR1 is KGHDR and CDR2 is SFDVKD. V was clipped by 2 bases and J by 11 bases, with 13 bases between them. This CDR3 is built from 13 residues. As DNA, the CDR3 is TGTGCCACCAGTGATTCGACACAGGGAGGGCAGTATTTT. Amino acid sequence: CATSDSTQGGQYF.

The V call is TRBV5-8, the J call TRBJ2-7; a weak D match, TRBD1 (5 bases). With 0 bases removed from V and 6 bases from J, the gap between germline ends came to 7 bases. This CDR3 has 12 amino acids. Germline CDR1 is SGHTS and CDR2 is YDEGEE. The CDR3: CASSLAGFEQYF. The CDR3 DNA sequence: TGTGCCAGCAGCTTGGCAGGGTTCGAGCAGTACTTC.

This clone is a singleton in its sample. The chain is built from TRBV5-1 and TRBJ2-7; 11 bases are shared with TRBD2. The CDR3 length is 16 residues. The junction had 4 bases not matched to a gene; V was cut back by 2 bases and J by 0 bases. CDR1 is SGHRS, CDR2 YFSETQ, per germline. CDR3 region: CASSLRTSGSSYEQYF. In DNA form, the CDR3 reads TGCGCCAGCAGCTTAAGGACTAGCGGGTCCTCCTACGAGCAGTACTTC.

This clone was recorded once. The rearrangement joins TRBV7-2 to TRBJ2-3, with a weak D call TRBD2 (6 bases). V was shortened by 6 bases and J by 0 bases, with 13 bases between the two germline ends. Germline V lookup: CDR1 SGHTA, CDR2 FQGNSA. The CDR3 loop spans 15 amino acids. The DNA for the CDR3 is TGTGCCAGCAGTCGGACGGGGGTCAGCACAGATACGCAGTATTTT. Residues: CASSRTGVSTDTQYF.

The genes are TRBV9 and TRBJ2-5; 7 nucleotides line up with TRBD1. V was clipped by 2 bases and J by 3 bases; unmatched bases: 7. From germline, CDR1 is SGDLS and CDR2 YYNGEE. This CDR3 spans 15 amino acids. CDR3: CASSVWDSWEETQYF. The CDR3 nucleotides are TGTGCCAGCAGCGTTTGGGACAGCTGGGAAGAGACCCAGTACTTC.

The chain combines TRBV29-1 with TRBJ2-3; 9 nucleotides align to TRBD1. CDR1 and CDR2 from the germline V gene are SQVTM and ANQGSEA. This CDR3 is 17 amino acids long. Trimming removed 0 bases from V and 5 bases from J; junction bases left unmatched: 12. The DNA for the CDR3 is TGCAGCGTTGAAGACCCCTCCGGGACAGGGCATCGAGATACGCAGTATTTT. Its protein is CSVEDPSGTGHRDTQYF.

CDR3 residues: CASIEDRGFQPQHF. DNA of the CDR3: TGTGCCAGCATCGAGGACAGGGGGTTTCAGCCCCAGCATTTT. The chain links TRBV2 to TRBJ1-5; 10 bases map to TRBD1. CDR3 length: 14 amino acids. The germline CDR1 and CDR2 sequences are SNHLY and FYNNEI. Losses at the gene ends were 7 bases for V and 6 bases for J; bases not matched to a gene: 6.

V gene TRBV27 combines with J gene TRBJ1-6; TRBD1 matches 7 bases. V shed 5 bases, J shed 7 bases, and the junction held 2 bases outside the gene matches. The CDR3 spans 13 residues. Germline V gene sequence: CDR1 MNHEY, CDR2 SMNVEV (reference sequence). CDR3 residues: CASSDRENSPLHF. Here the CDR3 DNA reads TGTGCCAGCAGTGACAGGGAAAATTCACCCCTCCACTTT.

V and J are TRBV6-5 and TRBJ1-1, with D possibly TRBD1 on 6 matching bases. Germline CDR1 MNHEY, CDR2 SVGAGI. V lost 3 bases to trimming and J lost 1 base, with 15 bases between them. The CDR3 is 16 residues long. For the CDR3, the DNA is TGTGCCAGCAGTTATGGTACGGGGGCGCGGAACACTGAAGCTTTCTTT. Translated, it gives CASSYGTGARNTEAFF.

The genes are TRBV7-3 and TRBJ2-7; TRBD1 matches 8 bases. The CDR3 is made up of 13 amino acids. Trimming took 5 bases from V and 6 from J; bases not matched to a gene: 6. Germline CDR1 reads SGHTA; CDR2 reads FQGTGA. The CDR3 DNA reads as TGTGCCAGCAGCCTAGGACAGGGCGGCGAGCAGTACTTC. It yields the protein CASSLGQGGEQYF.

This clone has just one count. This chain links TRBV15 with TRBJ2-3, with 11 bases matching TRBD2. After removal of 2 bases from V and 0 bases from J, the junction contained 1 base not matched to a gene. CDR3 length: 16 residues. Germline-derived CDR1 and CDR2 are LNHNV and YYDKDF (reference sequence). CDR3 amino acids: CATSRLAGGSTDTQYF. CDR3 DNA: TGTGCCACCAGCAGACTAGCGGGGGGAAGCACAGATACGCAGTATTTT. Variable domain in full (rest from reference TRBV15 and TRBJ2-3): DAMVIQNPRYQVTQFGKPVTLSCSQTLNHNVMYWYQQKSSQAPKLLFHYYDKDFNNEADTPDNFQSRRPNTSFCFLDIRSPGLGDTAMYLCATSRLAGGSTDTQYFGPGTRLTVL.